Shown below are 2 T cell receptor beta chains from a single sample sequenced in a study of Graves' ophthalmopathy and Graves' hyperthyroidism. Amplified material comprised TCR beta CDR3 regions derived from RNA transcripts. HTBI-primed first-round RT-PCR preceded second-round multiplex PCR. Using its own MiXCR run on the multiplex PCR reads, TCRdb lists one record per CDR3 protein. This table holds approximately 460,000 distinct CDR3 sequences, around an eighth found once. Sequencing was done on a sample of blood. The receptors come from a woman in her twenties or thirties with Graves' ophthalmopathy.

The table lists this clonotype with many counts. V usage is TRBV7-9 and J usage is TRBJ1-1, with D tentatively TRBD1 (5 bases). V dropped 4 bases and J dropped 4 bases, with 10 bases sitting between them. This CDR3 has 13 residues. Germline-derived CDR1 and CDR2 are SEHNR and FQNEAQ (reference sequence). CDR3 nucleotide sequence: TGTGCCAGCAGCTCCGGGACGGTCACTGAAGCTTTCTTT. It translates to CASSSGTVTEAFF.

In this sample, this clonotype turned up many times. The V and J genes are TRBV7-3 and TRBJ1-1; D is perhaps TRBD1 (6 bases). The CDR3 spans 15 residues. V was trimmed by 1 base and J by 4 bases, leaving 13 bases between them. CDR1 is SGHTA and CDR2 is FQGTGA in the germline V gene. CDR3 protein: CASSLNRAGVTEAFF. The CDR3 region has the DNA TGTGCCAGCAGCTTAAACAGGGCGGGTGTCACTGAAGCTTTCTTT.